What follows are 28 T cell receptor beta chains derived from one specimen sequenced in a study of shared clonotypes between healthy human individuals. Using immunoSEQ multiplex PCR, the repertoire was profiled, and TCRdb retains in-frame clones only, with some absent. The sample holds 2 million to 2.5 million clones; approximately 93% are singletons and the top ten take about 0.41%. Sequenced input: naive CD4+ T cells from PBMCs. The subset is: CD45RA+ positively selected. Receptors were obtained from a man aged 18-30 years in good health. Some clones in this sample may be carry-over from other donors' samples.

The sample holds one count of this clone. The CDR3 DNA follows: TGTGCCAGCAGTGAATCGGCTAAGCGGCAAGAGACCCAGTACTTC. Translating gives CASSESAKRQETQYF. V is TRBV2 and J is TRBJ2-5; tentative D call: TRBD2 (5 bases). The CDR3 sequence is 15 residues long. Trimming cost V 2 bases and J 2 bases, with 12 bases left between them. Germline CDR1 is SNHLY and CDR2 is FYNNEI.

V and J are TRBV25-1 and TRBJ2-7; TRBD2 matches 11 bases. Germline CDR1 MGHDK, CDR2 SYGVNS. The length of the CDR3 is 18 residues. Trimming cost V 6 bases and J 0 bases; bases outside gene matches: 13. The CDR3 spells CASRETSGRGTGSYEQYF. The CDR3 DNA follows: TGTGCCAGCAGGGAAACTAGCGGGAGAGGGACCGGCTCCTACGAGCAGTACTTC.

Concerning this clone: The sample holds other DNA sequences that translate to the same CDR3. The V and J genes are TRBV28 and TRBJ2-6, with a possible D match to TRBD2 (7 bases). Germline loops: CDR1 MDHEN, CDR2 SYDVKM. This CDR3 spans 15 amino acids. V lost 6 bases and J lost 0, with 9 bases in between. CDR3 amino acids: CASRGGASGANVLTF. CDR3 DNA sequence: TGTGCCAGCAGAGGGGGGGCCTCTGGGGCCAACGTCCTGACTTTC. Drawing the rest from reference TRBV28 and TRBJ2-6, the complete variable domain is DVKVTQSSRYLVKRTGEKVFLECVQDMDHENMFWYRQDPGLGLRLIYFSYDVKMKEKGDIPEGYSVSREKKERFSLILESASTNQTSMYLCASRGGASGANVLTFGAGSRLTVL.

The J gene is TRBJ2-1, the V gene TRBV27; 7 bases are a match to TRBD1. The junction had 12 bases not matched to a gene; V was cut back by 4 bases and J by 3 bases. The CDR3 runs to 17 residues. The V gene's germline CDR1 is MNHEY and CDR2 SMNVEV (reference sequence). CDR3 protein: CASSYVIPGQSYNEQFF. CDR3 bases: TGTGCCAGCAGTTACGTGATTCCGGGACAGAGCTACAATGAGCAGTTCTTC.

V gene TRBV28 combines with J gene TRBJ1-5, with D uncertain. The V and J ends lost 2 bases and 5 bases respectively, with 7 bases between them. The CDR3 is 13 residues long. Germline V CDR1 and CDR2: MDHEN, SYDVKM. The CDR3 region is CASSLRAYQPQHF. For the CDR3, the DNA is TGTGCCAGCAGTTTAAGGGCCTATCAGCCCCAGCATTTT.

This sequence joins TRBV7-9 and TRBJ2-1, with 12 bases that match TRBD2. Germline loops: CDR1 SEHNR, CDR2 FQNEAQ (reference sequence). The CDR3 has 18 residues. V trimming: 5 bases; J trimming: 2 bases; junction bases outside the gene matches: 10. CDR3 in amino acids: CASSPGLAGPRAYNEQFF. The CDR3 DNA sequence: TGTGCCAGCAGCCCGGGACTAGCGGGCCCCCGGGCCTACAATGAGCAGTTCTTC.

CDR3 nucleotide sequence: TGTGCCAGCAGCCTCCTTACAACCGGGGGCTACACCTTC. This sequence encodes CASSLLTTGGYTF. The chain joins TRBV5-6 to TRBJ1-2; D remains ambiguous. The CDR3 sequence is 13 residues long. Germline V CDR1 and CDR2: SGHDT, YYEEEE. Deletions cut 4 bases from V and 8 bases from J, with 15 bases between.

The chain combines TRBV5-6 with TRBJ1-2, with unresolved D. Trimming removed 4 bases from V and 7 bases from J, with 11 bases in between. The CDR3 is 12 amino acids. CDR1 SGHDT and CDR2 YYEEEE come from the germline V gene. CDR3 loop: CASSPSGPGYTF. The CDR3 DNA follows: TGTGCCAGCAGCCCCTCGGGCCCTGGCTACACCTTC.

The chain joins TRBV5-4 to TRBJ1-5; D remains ambiguous. Trimming removed 2 bases at V and 4 bases at J, with 10 bases between. CDR1 is SGHNT, CDR2 YYREEE, per germline (reference sequence). The CDR3 extends over 14 amino acids. The CDR3 protein is CASSLPGENQPQHF. The CDR3 coding sequence is TGTGCCAGCAGCTTACCCGGAGAAAATCAGCCCCAGCATTTT.

CDR3 loop: CAISAGSSLNTEAFF. The CDR3 nucleotides are TGTGCCATCAGTGCGGGCAGTTCCTTGAACACTGAAGCTTTCTTT. The chain carries TRBV10-3 and TRBJ1-1; D is uncertain. The CDR3 is 15 residues long. The germline V gene has CDR1 ENHRY and CDR2 SYGVKD. The V and J ends lost 4 bases and 0 bases respectively, with 12 bases between them.

V usage is TRBV28 and J usage is TRBJ2-7, with D uncertain. The germline V gene encodes CDR1 MDHEN and CDR2 SYDVKM. V dropped 6 bases and J dropped 0 bases, with 12 bases sitting between them. The CDR3 is 14 residues long. As DNA, the CDR3 is TGTGCCAGCAGAACCCCGGTCCTCTCCTACGAGCAGTACTTC. Translation: CASRTPVLSYEQYF.

The gene calls are TRBV18 and TRBJ1-1; D possibly corresponds to TRBD1 (6 bases). The CDR3 consists of 14 residues. Looked up from germline, CDR1 is KGHSH and CDR2 is LQKENI. The V and J ends lost 7 bases and 5 bases respectively, with 17 bases between them. The chain's CDR3 is CASLPTGRGTEAFF. CDR3 nucleotide sequence: TGTGCCAGCTTACCCACAGGGAGGGGAACTGAAGCTTTCTTT.

The chain couples TRBV6-1 to TRBJ1-4, with D uncertain. The CDR3 loop spans 13 amino acids. Germline values: CDR1 MNHNS, CDR2 SASEGT. The germline V and J ends were trimmed by 7 bases and 8 bases, with 14 bases remaining between them. The CDR3: CASIDPGDEKLFF. The CDR3 DNA reads as TGTGCCAGCATAGACCCTGGCGACGAAAAACTGTTTTTT.

This clone showed up just a few times. The chain links TRBV7-2 to TRBJ1-5, with D uncertain. Between the trimmed V and J ends, which lost 3 bases and 6 bases, there was a span of 6 bases. Germline V CDR1 and CDR2: SGHTA, FQGNSA. This CDR3 contains 12 residues. The CDR3 bases are TGTGCCAGCAGCTTTAGTGCTCAGCCCCAGCATTTT. This translates into CASSFSAQPQHF.

The V call is TRBV6-1, the J call TRBJ2-7; 11 bases are shared with TRBD1. This CDR3 comprises 15 residues. The V segment lost 5 bases and the J segment 4 bases; nucleotides outside the gene matches: 7. Germline CDR1 and CDR2: MNHNS and SASEGT. The CDR3: CASSPQGQGGYEQYF. The CDR3 DNA reads TGTGCCAGCAGTCCTCAGGGACAGGGGGGATACGAGCAGTACTTC.

Comments on this clone: The CDR3 end shows no conserved phenylalanine or tryptophan, and so a read error is likely. The DNA is omitted, as the CDR3 cannot be located on it reliably, and the CDR3 follows TCRdb's listing. The rearrangement uses TRBV28 and TRBJ2-7; TRBD1, as called in the table, went unchecked against the DNA. The CDR3 length is 13 residues, termini included. Germline CDR1 is MDHEN and CDR2 is SYDVKM. CDR3 sequence reads: CASSSGQRAFSIL.

This clone appeared once. The CDR3 coding sequence is TGTGCCAGCAGTCCGATGTTGAGGTCTCGAACCATCACCGGGGAGCTGTTTTTT. It is translated as CASSPMLRSRTITGELFF. V usage is TRBV28 and J usage is TRBJ2-2; D gene ambiguous. Trimming took 5 bases from V and 4 from J, leaving 23 bases between them. The V gene's germline CDR1 is MDHEN and CDR2 SYDVKM. The CDR3 is 18 amino acids.

The chain is built from TRBV18 and TRBJ2-4; D is undetermined. CDR1 KGHSH and CDR2 LQKENI come from the germline V gene. Trimming cost V 2 bases and J 6 bases, with 8 bases left between them. The CDR3 has 13 residues. In DNA form, the CDR3 reads TGTGCCAGCTCACCAGCAGGCCGAAACATTCAGTACTTC. Translated: CASSPAGRNIQYF.

The rearrangement joins TRBV11-2 to TRBJ2-5; possible D gene TRBD2, 6 bases. CDR1 and CDR2 from the germline V gene are SGHAT and FQNNGV. V lost 0 bases to trimming and J lost 1 base, with 18 bases between them. The CDR3 sequence is 18 residues long. The CDR3 spells CASSLEIMGRRTQETQYF. As DNA, the CDR3 is TGTGCCAGCAGCTTAGAGATAATGGGGAGGCGGACCCAAGAGACCCAGTACTTC.

This sequence joins TRBV7-9 and TRBJ2-1, with D possibly matching TRBD2 (6 bases). The germline CDR1 and CDR2 sequences are SEHNR and FQNEAQ (reference sequence). Trimming left V 2 bases short and J 4 bases short, with 12 bases between. The CDR3 consists of 15 residues. In DNA, the CDR3 is TGTGCCAGCAGCTTAAAGTTAGCGGCATACAATGAGCAGTTCTTC. Translating gives CASSLKLAAYNEQFF.

The chain couples TRBV5-6 to TRBJ2-5; TRBD2 matches at 13 bases. Germline V gene sequence: CDR1 SGHDT, CDR2 YYEEEE. V trimming: 2 bases; J trimming: 3 bases; junction bases outside the gene matches: 1. This CDR3 comprises 15 residues. This CDR3 is CASSLLAGGKETQYF. The CDR3 nucleotides read TGTGCCAGCAGCTTACTAGCGGGAGGGAAAGAGACCCAGTACTTC.

In the case of this clone: The same CDR3 can be traced to other DNA sequences in this sample. The chain carries TRBV7-2 and TRBJ1-1; no firm D call. CDR1 and CDR2 from the germline V gene are SGHTA and FQGNSA. The ends were cut back, 6 bases at V and 1 base at J, with 6 bases in the middle. CDR3 size: 12 residues. In DNA form, the CDR3 reads TGTGCCAGCAGTCGAGGGAACACTGAAGCTTTCTTT. It codes for CASSRGNTEAFF.

V usage is TRBV21-1 and J usage is TRBJ2-7. TRBV21-1 is assigned pseudogene status. The length of the CDR3 is 21 residues. The CDR3 reads CASSKGTGHPGIGYTRYEQYF. In DNA, the CDR3 is TGTGCCAGCAGCAAAGGGACCGGACACCCCGGGATAGGGTATACTCGGTACGAGCAGTACTTC.

The chain couples TRBV5-1 to TRBJ1-3, with D possibly being TRBD1 (5 bases). Germline CDR1 SGHRS, CDR2 YFSETQ. This CDR3 contains 15 residues. Trimming took 1 base from V and 0 from J, leaving 8 bases between them. The CDR3 is CASSLSRDSGNTIYF. CDR3 bases: TGCGCCAGCAGCTTGTCCAGGGACTCTGGAAACACCATATATTTT.

This chain uses TRBV4-2 with TRBJ2-2; 9 bases map to TRBD1. Germline V gives CDR1 LGHNA, CDR2 YNFKEQ. The junction had 6 bases not matched to a gene; V was cut back by 5 bases and J by 5 bases. CDR3 length: 15 residues. The DNA of the CDR3 is TGTGCCAGCAGCTACCGGGACAGGGCTACCGGGGAGCTGTTTTTT. Protein: CASSYRDRATGELFF.

The chain joins TRBV5-6 to TRBJ2-7; 8 bases agree with TRBD1. The CDR3 consists of 17 residues. The ends lost 0 bases at V and 5 bases at J; junction bases unmatched: 13. Per germline, CDR1 SGHDT and CDR2 YYEEEE. The CDR3 spells CASSLVRGTGSENEQYF. The CDR3 coding sequence is TGTGCCAGCAGCTTGGTTCGGGGGACAGGCTCTGAAAACGAGCAGTACTTC. The variable domain in full, completed from reference TRBV5-6 and TRBJ2-7, reads DAGVTQSPTHLIKTRGQQVTLRCSPKSGHDTVSWYQQALGQGPQFIFQYYEEEERQRGNFPDRFSGHQFPNYSSELNVNALLLGDSALYLCASSLVRGTGSENEQYFGPGTRLTVT.

The CDR3 DNA is TGTGCCAGCAGCGTCAGTGCGGGACAGGGAACAGATACGCAGTATTTT. Protein sequence: CASSVSAGQGTDTQYF. This chain links TRBV9 with TRBJ2-3; 9 bases map to TRBD1. V shed 2 bases, J shed 3 bases, and the junction held 7 bases outside the gene matches. Germline loops: CDR1 SGDLS, CDR2 YYNGEE. The length of the CDR3 is 16 residues.

The chain has TRBV4-1 and TRBJ1-1; D remains ambiguous. V was trimmed by 4 bases and J by 3 bases, leaving 15 bases between them. The CDR3 contains 15 residues. Germline-derived CDR1 and CDR2 are MGHRA and YSYEKL. In DNA, the CDR3 is TGCGCCAGCAGCCGGAGCGGGGTTAGGGACACTGAAGCTTTCTTT. It codes for CASSRSGVRDTEAFF.